This T cell receptor beta chain appears in the sequencing data of a study of shared clonotypes between healthy human individuals. General observations from the study: Generation of non-shared clonotypes was less probable than generation of clonotypes shared by all four donors. Naive subsets, compared against memory subsets, generally had larger estimated richness values.

In regard to this clone: Its antigen is not identified.

The CDR3 spans 15 residues. J was trimmed by 0 bases and V by 5 bases; bases with no gene match: 6. CDR1 is SGHRS, CDR2 YFSETQ, per germline. Profiled with immunoSEQ multiplex PCR; TCRdb holds only in-frame clones, not every one. The repertoire consists of about 2.3 million clones, with approximately 93% occurring once and the leading ten covering about 0.37%. All of the donors resided in Nashville, Tennessee, and each was a Caucasian adult. Memory CD4+ cells were the fraction left after CD45RA+ naive selection. This receptor was taken from a man younger than 30 in good health. Some clones in this sample may be carry-over from other donors' samples. Sequencing was done on a sample of naive CD4+ T cells from PBMCs. The subset denotes: CD45RA+ positively selected. The chain uses TRBV5-1 and TRBJ1-1; 8 bases map to TRBD1. The CDR3 DNA follows: TGCGCCAGCAGACGACAGGGGTCCATGAACACTGAAGCTTTCTTT. It codes for CASRRQGSMNTEAFF.